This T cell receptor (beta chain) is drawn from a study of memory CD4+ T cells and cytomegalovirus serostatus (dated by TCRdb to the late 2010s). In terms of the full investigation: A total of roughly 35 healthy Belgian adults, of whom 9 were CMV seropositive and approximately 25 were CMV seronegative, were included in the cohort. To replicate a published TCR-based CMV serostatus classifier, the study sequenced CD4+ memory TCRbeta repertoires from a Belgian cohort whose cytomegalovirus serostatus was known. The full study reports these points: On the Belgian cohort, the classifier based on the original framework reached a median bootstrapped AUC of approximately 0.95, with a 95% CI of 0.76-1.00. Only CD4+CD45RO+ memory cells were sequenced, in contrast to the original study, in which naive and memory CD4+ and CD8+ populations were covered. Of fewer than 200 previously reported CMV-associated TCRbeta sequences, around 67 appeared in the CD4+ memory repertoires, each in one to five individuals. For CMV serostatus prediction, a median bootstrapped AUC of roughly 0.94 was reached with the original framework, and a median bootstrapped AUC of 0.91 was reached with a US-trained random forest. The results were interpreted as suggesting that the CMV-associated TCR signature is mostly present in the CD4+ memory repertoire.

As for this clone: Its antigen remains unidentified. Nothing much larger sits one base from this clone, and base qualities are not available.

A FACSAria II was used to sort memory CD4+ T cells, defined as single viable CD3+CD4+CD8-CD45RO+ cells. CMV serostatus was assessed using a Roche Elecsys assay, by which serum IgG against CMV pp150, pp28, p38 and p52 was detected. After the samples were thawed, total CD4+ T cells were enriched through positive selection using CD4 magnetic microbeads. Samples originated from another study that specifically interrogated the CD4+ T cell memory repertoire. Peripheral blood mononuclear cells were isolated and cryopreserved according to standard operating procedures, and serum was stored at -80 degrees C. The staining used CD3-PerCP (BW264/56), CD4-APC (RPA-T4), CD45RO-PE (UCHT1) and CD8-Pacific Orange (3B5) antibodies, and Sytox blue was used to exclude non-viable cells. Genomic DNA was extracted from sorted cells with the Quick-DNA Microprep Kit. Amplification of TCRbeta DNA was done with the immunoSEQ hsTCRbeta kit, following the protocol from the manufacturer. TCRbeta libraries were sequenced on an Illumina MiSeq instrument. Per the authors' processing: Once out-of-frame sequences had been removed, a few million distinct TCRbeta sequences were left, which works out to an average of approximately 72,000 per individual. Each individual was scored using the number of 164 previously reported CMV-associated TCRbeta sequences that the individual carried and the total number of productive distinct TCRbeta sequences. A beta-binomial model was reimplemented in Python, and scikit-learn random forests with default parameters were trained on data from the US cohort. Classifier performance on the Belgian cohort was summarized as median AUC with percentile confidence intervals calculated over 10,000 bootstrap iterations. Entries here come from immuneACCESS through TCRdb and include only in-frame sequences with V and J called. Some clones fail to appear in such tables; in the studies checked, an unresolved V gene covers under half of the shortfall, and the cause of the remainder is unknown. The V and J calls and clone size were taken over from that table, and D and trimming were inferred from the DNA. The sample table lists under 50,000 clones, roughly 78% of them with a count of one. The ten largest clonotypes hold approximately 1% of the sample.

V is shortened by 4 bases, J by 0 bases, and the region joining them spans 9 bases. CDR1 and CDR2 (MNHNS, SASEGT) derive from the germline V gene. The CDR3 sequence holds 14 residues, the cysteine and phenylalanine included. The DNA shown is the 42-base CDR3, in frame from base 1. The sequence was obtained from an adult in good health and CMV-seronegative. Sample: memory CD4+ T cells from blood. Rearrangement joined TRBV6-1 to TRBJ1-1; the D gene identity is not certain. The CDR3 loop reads CASSVHSLNTEAFF. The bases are TGTGCCAGCAGTGTTCACAGTCTGAACACTGAAGCTTTCTTT.